The 21 T cell receptor beta chains reported below all come from one sample, sequenced in a study of blood T cell repertoires in COVID-19 (dated by TCRdb to the early 2020s). Receptor libraries were prepared by the immunoSEQ multiplex PCR assay. The source is immuneACCESS, and TCRdb retained only in-frame sequences with V and J called. Part of the clones is not carried over; for the studies checked, unresolved V genes explain less than half of this, and the remainder is unexplained. The table for this sample lists about 430,000 clones; 80% to 90% of them were counted only once. The leading ten clones occupy 1.1% of the sample. The source material was PBMCs or T cells enriched from blood (not recorded which). These receptors came from a man aged 25-40 years who had recovered from COVID-19.

The chain combines TRBV5-1 with TRBJ2-2, with D possibly TRBD2 on 6 matching bases. The CDR3 length is 15 residues. Trimming took 5 bases from V and 5 from J, leaving 16 bases between them. Per the germline V gene, CDR1 is SGHRS and CDR2 is YFSETQ. The CDR3: CASREAAAGTGELFF. In DNA, the CDR3 is TGCGCCAGCAGGGAAGCAGCCGCGGGGACCGGGGAGCTGTTTTTT.

The chain has TRBV12-3 or TRBV12-4 and TRBJ2-1, with 9 bases identical to TRBD2. The CDR3 loop spans 12 amino acids. With 8 bases clipped from V and 10 bases from J, the junction kept 6 bases outside the gene matches. DNA of the CDR3: TGTGCCAGCGAGGGACTAGCAAGGGAGCAGTTCTTC. This gives the protein CASEGLAREQFF.

A word on this clone: Mismatch with germline at one junction end may stem from a read error. The rearrangement links TRBV4-1 to TRBJ2-7; 9 nucleotides line up with TRBD1. Per germline, CDR1 MGHRA and CDR2 YSYEKL. The CDR3 loop spans 20 amino acids. CDR3 amino acids: CASSQRWGQGETGSKYEQYF. CDR3 DNA sequence: TGCGCCAGTAGCCAAAGGTGGGGACAGGGTGAAACCGGGAGCAAATACGAGCAGTACTTC.

The V call is TRBV10-3, the J call TRBJ2-3; 9 positions match TRBD1. V lost 6 bases and J lost 6; bases outside the gene matches: 7. CDR3 size: 14 residues. Per germline, CDR1 ENHRY and CDR2 SYGVKD. The CDR3 region is CAIREDRGFDTQYF. CDR3 nucleotides: TGTGCCATCAGGGAGGACAGGGGTTTTGATACGCAGTATTTT.

The CDR3 DNA is TGTGCCAGCAGCCTAGGGACTAGCGGGACAGATACGCAGTATTTT. Its protein product is CASSLGTSGTDTQYF. This rearrangement joins TRBV3-1 (or the pseudogene TRBV3-2) to TRBJ2-3; 12 nucleotides agree with TRBD2. CDR1 LGHDT and CDR2 YNNKEL come from the germline V gene (reference sequence). The length of the CDR3 is 15 residues. V lost 4 bases, J lost 3 bases, and 2 bases stayed unmatched.

This chain links TRBV15 with TRBJ2-1; TRBD2 matches 9 bases. With 0 bases clipped from V and 6 bases from J, the junction kept 6 bases outside the gene matches. This CDR3 has 16 amino acids. Germline V gene sequence: CDR1 LNHNV, CDR2 YYDKDF (reference sequence). CDR3 sequence (DNA): TGTGCCACCAGCAGAGATTTTGCTAGCGGGGCCAATGAGCAGTTCTTC. Translated: CATSRDFASGANEQFF.

The chain combines TRBV5-1 with TRBJ1-6, with 7 bases aligning to TRBD1. V was clipped by 3 bases and J by 10 bases; unmatched bases: 13. Germline-derived CDR1 and CDR2 are SGHRS and YFSETQ. The CDR3 is 16 residues long. The CDR3 DNA reads as TGCGCCAGCAGCTCCGGACAGGACGGGATTGGGTCACCCCTCCACTTT. Translating gives CASSSGQDGIGSPLHF.

Only one count was recorded for this clone. J is TRBJ1-1 and V is TRBV5-1; 7 bases map to TRBD1. The CDR3 is 13 amino acids. CDR1 is SGHRS and CDR2 is YFSETQ in the germline V gene. V trimming: 4 bases; J trimming: 5 bases; junction bases outside the gene matches: 5. The CDR3 DNA reads as TGCGCCAGCAGCCCGGGACAGCCAACTGAAGCTTTCTTT. Its protein is CASSPGQPTEAFF.

The chain uses TRBV7-8 and TRBJ1-5, with D possibly being TRBD1 (6 bases). V lost 5 bases to trimming and J lost 4 bases, with 12 bases between them. The CDR3 covers 14 residues. CDR1 and CDR2 from the germline V gene are SGHVS and FQNEAQ. The CDR3 spells CASSPTRGNQPQHF. The DNA of the CDR3 is TGTGCCAGCAGCCCGACGAGGGGGAATCAGCCCCAGCATTTT.

This rearrangement joins TRBV7-8 to TRBJ2-6; tentatively, D is TRBD1 (5 bases). CDR1 is SGHVS and CDR2 is FQNEAQ in the germline V gene. V gave up 3 bases and J gave up 2 bases, with 11 bases separating them. The CDR3 is 16 amino acids. The CDR3 is CASSFINRTGANVLTF. The CDR3 DNA reads TGTGCCAGCAGCTTCATCAACAGGACTGGGGCCAACGTCCTGACTTTC.

The rearrangement joins TRBV6-1 to TRBJ1-2, with D unclear. Germline V gives CDR1 MNHNS, CDR2 SASEGT. V gave up 2 bases and J gave up 8 bases, with 12 bases separating them. The CDR3 is made up of 13 amino acids. The CDR3 sequence is CASSENTLPGYTF. The CDR3 DNA reads as TGTGCCAGCAGTGAAAACACACTACCGGGCTACACCTTC.

V and J are TRBV5-1 and TRBJ2-1, with 7 bases identical to TRBD2. This CDR3 is 16 amino acids long. From germline, CDR1 is SGHRS and CDR2 YFSETQ. After removal of 0 bases from V and 1 base from J, the junction contained 4 bases not matched to a gene. DNA of the CDR3: TGCGCCAGCAGCTTGGATCCAGCGGGGTCCTACAATGAGCAGTTCTTC. It encodes CASSLDPAGSYNEQFF. The full variable domain, its missing parts supplied by reference TRBV5-1 and TRBJ2-1, is KAGVTQTPRYLIKTRGQQVTLSCSPISGHRSVSWYQQTPGQGLQFLFEYFSETQRNKGNFPGRFSGRQFSNSRSEMNVSTLELGDSALYLCASSLDPAGSYNEQFFGPGTRLTVL.

The chain is built from TRBV28 and TRBJ2-5; the match to TRBD2 covers 7 bases. The CDR3 extends over 20 amino acids. J gave up 0 bases and V 4 bases, and 20 bases lay outside the gene matches. Germline V gene sequence: CDR1 MDHEN, CDR2 SYDVKM. CDR3 nucleotides: TGTGCCAGCAGTTCCACCCCCCCCTTTCTCCCTACTAGCGACCAAGAGACCCAGTACTTC. Its translation is CASSSTPPFLPTSDQETQYF.

The V and J genes are TRBV4-1 and TRBJ2-7; 8 nucleotides match TRBD1. In germline, CDR1 is MGHRA, CDR2 YSYEKL. CDR3 length: 14 residues. Trimming removed 5 bases from V and 5 bases from J; junction bases left unmatched: 8. In DNA, the CDR3 is TGCGCCAGCAGCTACGGACAGGGACAAAACGAGCAGTACTTC. Its protein is CASSYGQGQNEQYF.

This sequence joins TRBV9 and TRBJ2-1; TRBD2 matches 8 bases. V gave up 0 bases and J gave up 2 bases; unmatched junction bases: 4. This CDR3 is built from 16 residues. Germline CDR1 is SGDLS and CDR2 is YYNGEE. In DNA, the CDR3 is TGTGCCAGCAGCGTAGGAGGTAGCGGGACCTACAATGAGCAGTTCTTC. Protein product: CASSVGGSGTYNEQFF.

This chain uses TRBV12-3 or TRBV12-4 with TRBJ1-6; D unclear. The V end lost 6 bases, the J end lost 10 bases, and 13 bases lay between the germline ends. CDR3 length equals 13 residues. The CDR3 sequence is CASSRSRSSPLHF. CDR3 in DNA: TGTGCCAGCAGCCGGTCCCGAAGCTCACCCCTCCACTTT.

A word on this clone: At the DNA level, this CDR3 is encoded by other sequences in the same sample as well. CDR3 sequence reads: CAWSVHPNTGELFF. The CDR3 coding sequence is TGTGCCTGGAGTGTACACCCGAACACCGGGGAGCTGTTTTTT. The rearrangement joins TRBV30 to TRBJ2-2; D call uncertain. This CDR3 has 14 residues. Germline assignment: CDR1 GTSNPN and CDR2 SVGIG (reference sequence). V gave up 0 bases and J gave up 0 bases, with 5 bases separating them.

The rearrangement joins TRBV12-3 or TRBV12-4 to TRBJ1-1; D uncertain. The CDR3 is made up of 13 amino acids. Trimming cost V 1 base and J 5 bases, with 8 bases left between them. The CDR3 sequence is CASSLEARTEAFF. The DNA of the CDR3 is TGTGCCAGCAGTTTAGAAGCCAGGACTGAAGCTTTCTTT.

The chain joins TRBV10-3 to TRBJ1-5; 8 positions agree with TRBD1. Germline V CDR1 and CDR2: ENHRY, SYGVKD. V lost 10 bases to trimming and J lost 6 bases; unmatched junction nucleotides: 5. CDR3 size: 12 residues. CDR3 nucleotide sequence: TGTGCCACCGGACAGGGCGGTCAGCCCCAGCATTTT. Amino acid sequence: CATGQGGQPQHF.

The chain combines TRBV30 with TRBJ2-3; 7 nucleotides agree with TRBD2. V dropped 1 base and J dropped 4; count of bases not matched to a gene: 8. The CDR3 consists of 15 residues. Per the germline V gene, CDR1 is GTSNPN and CDR2 is SVGIG (reference sequence). The CDR3 here is CAWSDTSDLADTQYF. DNA of the CDR3: TGTGCCTGGAGTGATACTAGCGATCTCGCAGATACGCAGTATTTT.

The chain uses TRBV3-1 (or the pseudogene TRBV3-2) and TRBJ1-2; TRBD1 is a possible D gene (6 bases). Germline V gene data show CDR1 as LGHDT and CDR2 as YNNKEL (reference sequence). The CDR3 extends over 14 amino acids. Trimming pared 2 bases from V and 4 bases from J, leaving 11 bases between. The CDR3 DNA reads TGTGCCAGCAGCCAATTAGGACAGCTCTATGGCTACACCTTC. Its translation is CASSQLGQLYGYTF.